The rows below give T cell receptor beta chains drawn from one sample of a study of shared clonotypes between healthy human individuals. Profiled with immunoSEQ multiplex PCR; TCRdb holds only in-frame clones, not every one. This table holds 2 million to 3 million clones, approximately 93% found once. Sequencing input: naive CD4+ T cells from PBMCs. These receptors all stem from a man between 18 and 35 years old in good health. Some clones in this sample may be carry-over from other donors' samples. CDR3s include the opening cysteine and the closing phenylalanine or tryptophan. Each record gives: clone size, D gene, V gene, J gene, CDR3 DNA, CDR3 protein. The D gene is left open where the match is weak. The listing skips clone size in some rows; elsewhere it reads once, few, many or a size class.

few	.	TRBV2	TRBJ1-1	TGTGCCAGCAGTGAGTTTTCCGAAACTGAAGCTTTCTTT	CASSEFSETEAFF
.	.	TRBV19	TRBJ2-2	TGTGCCAGTAGTAGTCAGGCTGACGGGGAGCTGTTTTTT	CASSSQADGELFF
.	TRBD1	TRBV14	TRBJ2-7	TGTGCCAGCAGCCGACAGGGAAACTCCTACGAGCAGTACTTC	CASSRQGNSYEQYF
once	TRBD1	TRBV5-8	TRBJ1-4	TGTGCCAGCAGCTGGGGGACAGGGTACAATGAAAAACTGTTTTTT	CASSWGTGYNEKLFF
.	.	TRBV6-5	TRBJ1-6	TGTGCCAGCAGTTACTCGATAAGGGGAATTTCACCCCTCCACTTT	CASSYSIRGISPLHF
.	.	TRBV6-5	TRBJ1-1	TGTGCCAGCAGATCCGGGCAAAACACTGAAGCTTTCTTT	CASRSGQNTEAFF
.	TRBD1	TRBV14	TRBJ1-1	TGTGCCAGCAGCCAGGAGGGACAGAGGTGGAACACTGAAGCTTTCTTT	CASSQEGQRWNTEAFF
.	.	TRBV28	TRBJ2-1	TGTGCCAGCAGCCCCCGAGGCCGGAGTTGGTCCGATGAGCAGTTCTTC	CASSPRGRSWSDEQFF
.	.	TRBV4-3	TRBJ2-5	TGCGCCAGCAGCCAAGATCCTGGCGGTGGGGGGCAAGAGACCCAGTACTTC	CASSQDPGGGGQETQYF
.	TRBD2	TRBV27	TRBJ2-1	TGTGCCAGCAGTTTCCGACTAGCGGGAGCGCTCAATGAGCAGTTCTTC	CASSFRLAGALNEQFF
.	.	TRBV5-8	TRBJ2-3	TGTGCCAGCAGCTGGGGCGAGGGCCGGGTCACAGATACGCAGTATTTT	CASSWGEGRVTDTQYF
.	.	TRBV27	TRBJ2-2	TGTGCCAGCAGTCATGATTGGACCGGGGAGCTGTTTTTT	CASSHDWTGELFF
.	TRBD2	TRBV7-3	TRBJ2-3	TGTGCCAGCAGCCCCCGGGGTAGCGGGATGGTAGATACGCAGTATTTT	CASSPRGSGMVDTQYF
.	.	TRBV9	TRBJ2-3	TGTGCCAGCAGCGTAGATGGGCAGTACGGGGCAGATACGCAGTATTTT	CASSVDGQYGADTQYF
.	.	TRBV11-2	TRBJ2-6	TGTGCCAGCAGCTTGGTGAGGGGCGCGGTTGGGGCCAACGTCCTGACTTTC	CASSLVRGAVGANVLTF
.	.	TRBV5-1	TRBJ2-1	TGCGCCAGCAGCTTGGCCGCGGGGAACCCATACAATGAGCAGTTCTTC	CASSLAAGNPYNEQFF
.	TRBD2	TRBV4-3	TRBJ2-1	TGCGCCAGCAGCCCGGGACTAGCTGGGGACAATGAGCAGTTCTTC	CASSPGLAGDNEQFF
few	.	TRBV20-1	TRBJ1-1	TGCAGTGCCCTGGGACGGACTGAAGCTTTCTTT	CSALGRTEAFF
.	.	TRBV11-2	TRBJ1-2	TGTGCCAGCAGCTTACCACTTAATCCTTATGGCTACACCTTC	CASSLPLNPYGYTF
.	TRBD2	TRBV7-3	TRBJ2-7	TGTGCCAGCAGCTTAGGGACTAGCGGGAGCGAGCAGTACTTC	CASSLGTSGSEQYF
.	.	TRBV11-2	TRBJ2-7	TGTGCCAGCAGCTTAGTACTCTACGGCTCCTACGAGCAGTACTTC	CASSLVLYGSYEQYF
.	.	TRBV19	TRBJ2-7	TGTGCCAGTGGGACAAGTCCTAGCTCCTACGAGCAGTACTTC	CASGTSPSSYEQYF
once	TRBD2	TRBV7-3	TRBJ2-3	TGTGCCAGCAGCTTGGATAGCGGGAGGGCCTCAACGCAGTATTTT	CASSLDSGRASTQYF
.	.	TRBV28	TRBJ2-7	TGTGCCAGCAGACAGGGCCGCTCCTACGAGCAGTACTTC	CASRQGRSYEQYF
.	.	TRBV5-1	TRBJ1-4	TGCGCCAGCAGCTTGGGATCCGTAACTAATGAAAAACTGTTTTTT	CASSLGSVTNEKLFF
once	TRBD1	TRBV2	TRBJ2-2	TGTGCCAGCGGTAGGACAGGGAGTACCGGGGAGCTGTTTTTT	CASGRTGSTGELFF
.	.	TRBV7-9	TRBJ2-2	TGTGCCAGCAGCCCTCAGACAGATTCCGGGGAGCTGTTTTTT	CASSPQTDSGELFF
.	.	TRBV7-7	TRBJ2-1	TGTGCCAGCAGCCGCTTGGCAGTGACGGATGAGCAGTTCTTC	CASSRLAVTDEQFF
.	.	TRBV6-4	TRBJ2-3	TGTGCCAGCAGTGTAGGCTCCCAGGGCAGAGATACGCAGTATTTT	CASSVGSQGRDTQYF
.	TRBD2	TRBV4-2	TRBJ2-3	TGTGCCAGCAGCCAAGGGACTAGCAAGACAGATACGCAGTATTTT	CASSQGTSKTDTQYF
once	TRBD1	TRBV27	TRBJ2-7	TGTGCCAGCAGTCTTCGCCCCCCGACAGGGGGCATGATAGCGCCAGGCTACGAGCAGTACTTC	CASSLRPPTGGMIAPGYEQYF
.	.	TRBV29-1	TRBJ1-5	TGCAGCGTTGTAGCCGGGTTAGGTCAGCCCCAGCATTTT	CSVVAGLGQPQHF
.	.	TRBV7-3	TRBJ2-1	TGTGCCAGCAGCCCCACCCAGCTAGCAGATGTCCAGTTCTTC	CASSPTQLADVQFF
.	.	TRBV5-1	TRBJ1-1	TGCGCCAGCAGCTTATTTCAGAGATCACAGCTGAACACTGAAGCTTTCTTT	CASSLFQRSQLNTEAFF
.	.	TRBV7-2	TRBJ2-2	TGTGCCAGCAGCCGTGCACTAGGGTCCACCGGGGAGCTGTTTTTT	CASSRALGSTGELFF
.	TRBD1	TRBV19	TRBJ2-7	TGTGCCAGTAGTATTGGACAGGGGGCTTACGAGCAGTACTTC	CASSIGQGAYEQYF
.	TRBD2	TRBV7-8	TRBJ2-1	TGTGCCAGCAGCCGAAGTTTTGCGGGAGCCGGCAATGAGCAGTTCTTC	CASSRSFAGAGNEQFF
.	.	TRBV18	TRBJ2-2	TGTGCCAGCTCACCACTGAGCAGCACCGGGGAGCTGTTTTTT	CASSPLSSTGELFF
.	.	TRBV4-2	TRBJ2-3	TGTGCCAGCAGCCAAGATTTGCGGGACTCCAGGCCCGATACGCAGTATTTT	CASSQDLRDSRPDTQYF
.	.	TRBV9	TRBJ1-3	TGTGCCAGCAGCCCTGCGGGGTCTGGAAACACCATATATTTT	CASSPAGSGNTIYF
.	.	TRBV13	TRBJ1-1	TGTGCCAGCAGCCTCTATCACACTGAAGCTTTCTTT	CASSLYHTEAFF
.	TRBD2	TRBV27	TRBJ2-5	TGTGCCAGCAGTCTATATCTAGCGGGAGTCGAGACCCAGTACTTC	CASSLYLAGVETQYF
.	TRBD2	TRBV9	TRBJ2-7	TGTGCCAGCAGCCCGTACCCTAGCGGGAAAGGGAACGAGCAGTACTTC	CASSPYPSGKGNEQYF
.	TRBD1	TRBV7-8	TRBJ1-5	TGTGCCAGCAGCAATTACGGGACAGCGAACAATCAGCCCCAGCATTTT	CASSNYGTANNQPQHF
.	.	TRBV18	TRBJ1-2	TGTGCCAGCTCATCAGGCTATGCGGTTAACTATGGCTACACCTTC	CASSSGYAVNYGYTF
.	.	TRBV7-2	TRBJ1-3	TGTGCCAGCAGCTTCGATAGGTACTCTGGAAACACCATATATTTT	CASSFDRYSGNTIYF
.	.	TRBV5-3	TRBJ2-7	TGTGCCAGAAGCTCGTGGACCGGACCTACGGAGCAGTACTTC	CARSSWTGPTEQYF
.	TRBD1	TRBV19	TRBJ1-1	TGTGCCAGTAAGGACAGGGGATGGACCACTGAAGCTTTCTTT	CASKDRGWTTEAFF
.	.	TRBV28	TRBJ2-3	TGTGCCAGCAGTTTTTACGGAGGGCAGGCAGATACGCAGTATTTT	CASSFYGGQADTQYF
.	.	TRBV2	TRBJ2-7	TGTGCCAGCAGGACCGGGTTGAGTTCGGGGGCCTACCCCTACGAGCAGTACTTC	CASRTGLSSGAYPYEQYF
once	TRBD1	TRBV28	TRBJ1-2	TGTGCCAGCAGGCAAGAACCGGGACAGGGCTCCTATGGCTACACCTTC	CASRQEPGQGSYGYTF
few	.	TRBV2	TRBJ2-2	TGTGCCAGCACCCCGACGGGCGCGAACACCGGGGAGCTGTTTTTT	CASTPTGANTGELFF
.	.	TRBV15	TRBJ2-6	TGTGCCACCAGCAGAGTCTCTGGGGCCAACGTCCTGACTTTC	CATSRVSGANVLTF
.	TRBD1	TRBV4-3	TRBJ2-7	TGCGCCAGCAGCCCGGACAGGGCCTCCTACGAGCAGTACTTC	CASSPDRASYEQYF